The sequence of this T cell receptor beta chain was determined in a study of graft-versus-host responses after intestinal transplantation. Study overall: Every transplant recipient was induced with anti-thymocyte globulin, then maintained on tacrolimus and steroids for about 3 years.

To note about this clone: Antigen unknown.

Study-wide points: Early post-transplant HvG declines showed an association with peak circulating GvH clone levels. GvH clones were found in recipient marrow; some appeared first in ileum or blood. Individuals who had graft-donor T cell macrochimerism had allografts that showed high graft-versus-host to host-versus-graft clonal ratios.

TCRdb keeps only in-frame clones here, not all; method: immunoSEQ multiplex PCR. The sample lists about 86,000 clones; about 87% were seen once. The source material was unstimulated CD4+ T cells sorted from spleen or lymph node cells, sampled before transplant. This sequence originates from a human donor who was the organ donor for an intestinal transplant.

The CDR3 nucleotides are TGTGCCACCAAAACTCCGGGACAGGGGGCCTCCGGAGGGGAGACCCAGTACTTC. Translated: CATKTPGQGASGGETQYF. The V and J genes are TRBV7-8 and TRBJ2-5, with 12 bases that match TRBD1. This CDR3 has 18 amino acids. The J segment lost 5 bases and the V segment lost 10 bases, leaving 20 bases of the junction unmatched. Germline V lookup: CDR1 SGHVS, CDR2 FQNEAQ.